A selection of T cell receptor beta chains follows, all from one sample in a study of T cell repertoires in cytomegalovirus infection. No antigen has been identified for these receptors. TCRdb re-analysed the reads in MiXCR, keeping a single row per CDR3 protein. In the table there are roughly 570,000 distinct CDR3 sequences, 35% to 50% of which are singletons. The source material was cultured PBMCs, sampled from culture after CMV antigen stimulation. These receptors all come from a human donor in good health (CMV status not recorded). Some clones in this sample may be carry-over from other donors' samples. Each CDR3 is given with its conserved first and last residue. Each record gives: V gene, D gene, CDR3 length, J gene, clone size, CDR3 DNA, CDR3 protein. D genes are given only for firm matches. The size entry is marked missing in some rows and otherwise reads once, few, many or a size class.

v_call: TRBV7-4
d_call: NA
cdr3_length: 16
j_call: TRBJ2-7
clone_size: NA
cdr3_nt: TGTGCCAGCAGCCATCCGACTGCACTCCCAACCTACGAGCAGTACTTC
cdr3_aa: CASSHPTALPTYEQYF

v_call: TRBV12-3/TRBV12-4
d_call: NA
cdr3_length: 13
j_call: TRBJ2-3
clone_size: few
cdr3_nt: TGTGCCAGCAAAATCGCTGGGGCAGATACGCAGTATTTT
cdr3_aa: CASKIAGADTQYF

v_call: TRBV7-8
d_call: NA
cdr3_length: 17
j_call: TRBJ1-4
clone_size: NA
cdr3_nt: TGTGCCAGCAGCTTAGGGGGGGTTACCCCAACTAATGAAAAACTGTTTTTT
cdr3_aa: CASSLGGVTPTNEKLFF

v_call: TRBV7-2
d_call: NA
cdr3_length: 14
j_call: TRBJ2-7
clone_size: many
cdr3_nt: TGTGCCAGCAGCTTCGGACGGGGCGACTACGAGCAGTACTTC
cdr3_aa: CASSFGRGDYEQYF

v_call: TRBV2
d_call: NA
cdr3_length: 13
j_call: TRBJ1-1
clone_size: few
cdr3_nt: TGTGCCAGCAGCCGAAGACCGAACACTGAAGCTTTCTTT
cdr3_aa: CASSRRPNTEAFF

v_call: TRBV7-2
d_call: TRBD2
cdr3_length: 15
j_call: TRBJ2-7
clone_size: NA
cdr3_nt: TGTGCCAGCAGCTCCTCTAGCGGGGGAAGGTACGAGCAGTACTTC
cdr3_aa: CASSSSSGGRYEQYF

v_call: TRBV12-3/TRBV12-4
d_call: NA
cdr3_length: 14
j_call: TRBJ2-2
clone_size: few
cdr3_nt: TGTGCCAGCAGTTTAACAGGCCACACCGGGGAGCTGTTTTTT
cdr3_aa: CASSLTGHTGELFF

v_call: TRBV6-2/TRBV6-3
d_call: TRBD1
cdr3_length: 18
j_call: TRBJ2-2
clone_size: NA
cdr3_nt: TGTGCCAGCAGACCCCTCCGGGACAGGGGGACGAACACCGGGGAGCTGTTTTTT
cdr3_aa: CASRPLRDRGTNTGELFF

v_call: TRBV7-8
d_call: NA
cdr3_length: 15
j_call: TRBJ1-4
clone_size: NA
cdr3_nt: TGTGCCAGCAGCGCCGCACACCGGGAGCGTGAAAAACTGTTTTTT
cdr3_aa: CASSAAHREREKLFF

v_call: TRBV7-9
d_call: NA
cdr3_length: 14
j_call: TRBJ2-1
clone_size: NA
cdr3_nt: TGTGCCAGCAGCGATTATCTAGTCTACAATGAGCAGTTCTTC
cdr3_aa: CASSDYLVYNEQFF

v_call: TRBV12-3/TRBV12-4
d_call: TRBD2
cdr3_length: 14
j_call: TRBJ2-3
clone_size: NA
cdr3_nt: TGTGCCAGCAGTTTCCGACTAGCGGGGGATACGCAGTATTTT
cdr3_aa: CASSFRLAGDTQYF

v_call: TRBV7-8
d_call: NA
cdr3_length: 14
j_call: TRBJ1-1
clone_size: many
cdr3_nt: TGTGCCAGCAGCTTGACGACAAGTAACACTGAAGCTTTCTTT
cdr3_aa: CASSLTTSNTEAFF

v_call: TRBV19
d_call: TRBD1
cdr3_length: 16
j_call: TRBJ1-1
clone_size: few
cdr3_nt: TGTGCCAGTAGTTCCTCCGGGACAGGGCTGAACACTGAAGCTTTCTTT
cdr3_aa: CASSSSGTGLNTEAFF

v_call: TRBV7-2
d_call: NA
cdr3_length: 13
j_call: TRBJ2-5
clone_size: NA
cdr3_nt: TGTGCCAGCAGCTCGACGTGGGGGGAGACCCAGTACTTC
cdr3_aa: CASSSTWGETQYF

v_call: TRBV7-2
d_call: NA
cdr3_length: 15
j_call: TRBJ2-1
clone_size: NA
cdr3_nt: TGTGCCAGCAGTGGCTCCCCTGACCGCTACAATGAGCAGTTCTTC
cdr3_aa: CASSGSPDRYNEQFF

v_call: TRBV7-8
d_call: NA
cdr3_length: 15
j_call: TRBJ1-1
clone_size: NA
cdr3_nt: TGTGCCAGCAGCTTAGAGCCAGGGCAAAACACTGAAGCTTTCTTT
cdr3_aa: CASSLEPGQNTEAFF

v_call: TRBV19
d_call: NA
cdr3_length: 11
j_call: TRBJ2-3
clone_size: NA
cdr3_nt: TGTGCCAGTGGTGTGGCAGATACGCAGTATTTT
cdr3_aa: CASGVADTQYF

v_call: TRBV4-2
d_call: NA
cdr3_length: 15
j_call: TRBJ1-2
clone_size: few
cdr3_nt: TGTGCCAGCAGCCAAGCACAGGGAAGAGTCTATGGCTACACCTTC
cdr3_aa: CASSQAQGRVYGYTF

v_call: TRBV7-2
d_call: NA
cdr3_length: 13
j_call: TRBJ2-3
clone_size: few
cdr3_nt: TGTGCCAGCAGCTTAGGATCTCTCCCATCACAGTATTTT
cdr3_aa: CASSLGSLPSQYF

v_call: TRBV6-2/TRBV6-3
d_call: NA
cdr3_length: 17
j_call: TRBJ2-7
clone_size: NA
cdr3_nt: TGTGCCAGCAGTTACCTGGTGGAGGGAGGTCGCTCCTACGAGCAGTACTTC
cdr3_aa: CASSYLVEGGRSYEQYF